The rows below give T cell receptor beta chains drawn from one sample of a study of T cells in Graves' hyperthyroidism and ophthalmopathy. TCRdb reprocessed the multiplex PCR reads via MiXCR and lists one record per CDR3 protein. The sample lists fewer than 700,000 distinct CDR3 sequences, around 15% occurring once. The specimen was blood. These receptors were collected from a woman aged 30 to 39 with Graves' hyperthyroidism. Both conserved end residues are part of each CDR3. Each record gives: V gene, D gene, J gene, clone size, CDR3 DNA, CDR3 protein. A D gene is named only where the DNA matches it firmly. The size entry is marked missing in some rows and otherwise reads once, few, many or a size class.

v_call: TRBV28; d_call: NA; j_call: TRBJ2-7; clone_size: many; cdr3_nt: TGTGCCAGCAGTTTAAGCAGGGTATCCTACGAGCAGTACTTC; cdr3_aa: CASSLSRVSYEQYF
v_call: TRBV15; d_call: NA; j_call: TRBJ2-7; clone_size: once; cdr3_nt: TGTGCCACCAGGGGACTTTCCTACGAGCAGTACTTC; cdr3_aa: CATRGLSYEQYF
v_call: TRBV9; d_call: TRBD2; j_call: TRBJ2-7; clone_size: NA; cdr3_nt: TGTGCCAGCCCCGGGACTAGCGGTAGTCGTAGGTCCTACGAGCAGTACTTC; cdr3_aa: CASPGTSGSRRSYEQYF
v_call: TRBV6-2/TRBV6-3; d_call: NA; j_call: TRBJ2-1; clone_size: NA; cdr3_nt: TGTGCCAGCAAAAAGGGGGGGTCCTACAATGAGCAGTTCTTC; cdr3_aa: CASKKGGSYNEQFF
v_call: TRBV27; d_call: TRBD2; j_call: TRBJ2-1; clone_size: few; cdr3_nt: TGTGCCAGCAGTTGGGGACTAGCGGTGAATGAGCAGTTCTTC; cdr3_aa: CASSWGLAVNEQFF
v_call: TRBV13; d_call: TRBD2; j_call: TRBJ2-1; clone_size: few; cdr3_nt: TGTGCCAGCAGCTCGGGACTAGCGGGAGAGTCCTACAATGAGCAGTTCTTC; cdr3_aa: CASSSGLAGESYNEQFF
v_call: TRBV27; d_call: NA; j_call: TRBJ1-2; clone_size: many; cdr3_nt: TGTGCCAGCAGTTTATCAGCGAAGGGGGGGCGGTATGGCTACACCTTC; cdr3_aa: CASSLSAKGGRYGYTF
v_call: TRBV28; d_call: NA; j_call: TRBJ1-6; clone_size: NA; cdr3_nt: TGTGCCAGCAGTTTAAGTGTGGCAGCAAGCCGACCCCTCCACTTT; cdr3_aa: CASSLSVAASRPLHF
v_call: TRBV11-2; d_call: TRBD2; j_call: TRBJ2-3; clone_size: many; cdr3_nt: TGTGCCAGCAGCACCGGACTAGCGTTCGGAGATACGCAGTATTTT; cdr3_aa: CASSTGLAFGDTQYF
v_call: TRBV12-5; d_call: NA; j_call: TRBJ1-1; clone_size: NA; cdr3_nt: TGTGCTAGTGGTTTGCTCTTGTCGGGGGAGAAGGGGACTGAAGCTTTCTTT; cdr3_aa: CASGLLLSGEKGTEAFF
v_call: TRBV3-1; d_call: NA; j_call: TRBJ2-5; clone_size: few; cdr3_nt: TGTGCCAGCAGCCAAGTTCGTCTGTGTCCGGGTCGTAAAGAGACCCAGTACTTC; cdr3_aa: CASSQVRLCPGRKETQYF
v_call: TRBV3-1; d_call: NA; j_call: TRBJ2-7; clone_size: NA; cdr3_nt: TGTGCCAGCAGCCAAGACCAGGGACTCTCCTACGAGCAGTACTTC; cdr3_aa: CASSQDQGLSYEQYF
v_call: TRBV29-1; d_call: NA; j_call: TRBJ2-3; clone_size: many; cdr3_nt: TGCAGCGTTGAAGGGTACACAGATACGCAGTATTTT; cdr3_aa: CSVEGYTDTQYF
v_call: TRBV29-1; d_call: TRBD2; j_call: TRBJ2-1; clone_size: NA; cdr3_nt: TGCAGCGTCCCAGCACGGGGAGGGCCATACAATGAGCAGTTCTTC; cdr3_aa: CSVPARGGPYNEQFF
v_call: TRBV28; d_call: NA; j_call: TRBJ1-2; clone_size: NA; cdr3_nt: TGTGCCAGCGGGGACGGGCGCTATGGCTACACCTTC; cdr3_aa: CASGDGRYGYTF
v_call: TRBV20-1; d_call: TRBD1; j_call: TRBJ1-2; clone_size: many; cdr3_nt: TGCAGTACCAAGGACAGGGGTACAGATGGGCCCTATGGCTACACCTTC; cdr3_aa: CSTKDRGTDGPYGYTF
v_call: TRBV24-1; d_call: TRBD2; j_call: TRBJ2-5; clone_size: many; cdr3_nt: TGTGCCACCAGTGACCTGGGACTAGCGGGAGAAGAGACCCAGTACTTC; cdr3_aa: CATSDLGLAGEETQYF
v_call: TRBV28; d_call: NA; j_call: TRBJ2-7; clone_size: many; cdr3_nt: TGTGCCAGCAGTTCCTACTCAAGGGGGTCCTACGAGCAGTACTTC; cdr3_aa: CASSSYSRGSYEQYF
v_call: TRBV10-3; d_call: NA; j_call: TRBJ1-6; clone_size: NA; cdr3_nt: TGTGCCATCAGTGGGTTGGAGGCCAAGACCCTCCACTTT; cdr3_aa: CAISGLEAKTLHF
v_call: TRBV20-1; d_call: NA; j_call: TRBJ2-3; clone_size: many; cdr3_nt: TGCAGTGCTAGAGGGGGCATAGCAGATACGCAGTATTTT; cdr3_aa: CSARGGIADTQYF
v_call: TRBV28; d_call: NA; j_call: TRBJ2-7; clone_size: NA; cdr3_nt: TGTGCCACCCGACACAGCTGGGGCTCCTACGAGCAGTACTTC; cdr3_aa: CATRHSWGSYEQYF
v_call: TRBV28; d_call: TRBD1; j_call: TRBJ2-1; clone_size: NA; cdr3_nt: TGTGCCAGCAGCTCCTTACAGGGGGCTCGATTCAATGGGCAGTTCTTC; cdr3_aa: CASSSLQGARFNGQFF
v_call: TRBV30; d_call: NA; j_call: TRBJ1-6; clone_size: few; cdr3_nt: TGTGCCTGGAGTGTTGGTGATGGCTTGAGTTCACCCCTCCACTTT; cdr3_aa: CAWSVGDGLSSPLHF
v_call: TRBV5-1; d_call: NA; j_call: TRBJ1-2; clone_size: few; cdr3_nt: TGCGCCAGCAGCGCAGACACGGACTATGGCTACACCTTC; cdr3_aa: CASSADTDYGYTF
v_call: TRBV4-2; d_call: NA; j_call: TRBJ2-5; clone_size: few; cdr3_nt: TGTGCCAGCAGCCAACGGGGCAGCCAAGGGGAGACCCAGTACTTC; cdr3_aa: CASSQRGSQGETQYF
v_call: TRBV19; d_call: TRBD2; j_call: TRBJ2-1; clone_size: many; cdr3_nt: TGTGCCAGTAGTACGACTAGCGGGAGGCGAAGTGAGCAGTTCTTC; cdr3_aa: CASSTTSGRRSEQFF
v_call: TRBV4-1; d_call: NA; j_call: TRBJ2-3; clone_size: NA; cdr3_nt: TGCGCCAGCAGCCAAGATCGGGAGACAGATACGCAGTATTTT; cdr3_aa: CASSQDRETDTQYF
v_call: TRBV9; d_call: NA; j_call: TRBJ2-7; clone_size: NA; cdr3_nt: TGTGCCAGCAGCCTGGGCGGGGAAGGGTGGGGCGAGCAGTACTTC; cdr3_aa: CASSLGGEGWGEQYF
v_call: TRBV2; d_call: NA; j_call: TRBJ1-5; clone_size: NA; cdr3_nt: TGTGCCAGCAGGTCTGACAGCAATCAGCCCCAGCATTTT; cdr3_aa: CASRSDSNQPQHF
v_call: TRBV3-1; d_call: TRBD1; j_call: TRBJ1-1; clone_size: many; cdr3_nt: TGTGCCAGCAGCCAATGGACAGGGACCCATCTTGAAGCTTTCTTT; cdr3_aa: CASSQWTGTHLEAFF
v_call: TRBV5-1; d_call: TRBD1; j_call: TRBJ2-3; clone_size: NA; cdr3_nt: TGCGCCAGCAGCCTACAGGGGGTGGTCACAGATACGCAGTATTTT; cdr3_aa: CASSLQGVVTDTQYF
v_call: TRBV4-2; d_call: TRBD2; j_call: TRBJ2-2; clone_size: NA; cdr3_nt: TGTGCCAGCAGCCCCAATCTAGCGGCGAACACCGGGGAGCTGTTTTTT; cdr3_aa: CASSPNLAANTGELFF
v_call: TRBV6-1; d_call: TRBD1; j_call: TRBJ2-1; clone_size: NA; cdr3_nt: TGTGCCAGCAGTCACGGGACAGGGGGATACAATGAGCAGTTCTTC; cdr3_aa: CASSHGTGGYNEQFF
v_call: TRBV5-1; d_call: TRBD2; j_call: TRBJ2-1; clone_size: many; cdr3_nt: TGCGCCAGCAGCTTTGCGGTTCGGACTAGAACGGACAATGAGCAGTTCTTC; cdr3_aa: CASSFAVRTRTDNEQFF
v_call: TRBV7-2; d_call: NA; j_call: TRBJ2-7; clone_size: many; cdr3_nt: TGTGCCAGCAGCTTAACGGGGAAAGCCTACGAGCAGTACTTC; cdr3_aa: CASSLTGKAYEQYF
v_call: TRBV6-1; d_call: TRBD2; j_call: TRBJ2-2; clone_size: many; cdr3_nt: TGTGCCAGCAATATCGGGCGGGAGAAGTGGGGCACCGGGGAGCTGTTTTTT; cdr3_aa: CASNIGREKWGTGELFF
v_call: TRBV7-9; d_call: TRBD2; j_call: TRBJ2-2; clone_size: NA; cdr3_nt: TGTGCCAGCAGCTCGACTAGCGGGAGAAAGACCGGGGAGCTGTTTTTT; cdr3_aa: CASSSTSGRKTGELFF
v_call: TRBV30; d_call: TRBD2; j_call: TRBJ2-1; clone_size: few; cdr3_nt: TGTGCCTGGAGTGGGACTAGCGGGGGGTACAATGAGCAGTTCTTC; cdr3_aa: CAWSGTSGGYNEQFF
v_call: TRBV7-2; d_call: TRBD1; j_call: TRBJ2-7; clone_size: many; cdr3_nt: TGTGCCAGCAGCTTGGTCGGACAGGGATTAAACGAGCAGTACTTC; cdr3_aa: CASSLVGQGLNEQYF
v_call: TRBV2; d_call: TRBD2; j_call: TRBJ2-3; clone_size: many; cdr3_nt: TGTGCCAGCAGTGCGACTAGCGGCCGCACAGATACGCAGTATTTT; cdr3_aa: CASSATSGRTDTQYF
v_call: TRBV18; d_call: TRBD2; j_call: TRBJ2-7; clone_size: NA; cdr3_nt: TGTGCCAGCTCACCACTAAGCGGGGCCGGGGCCTACGAGCAGTACTTC; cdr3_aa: CASSPLSGAGAYEQYF
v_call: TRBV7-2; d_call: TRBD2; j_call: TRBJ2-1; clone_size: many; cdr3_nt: TGTGCCAGCAGCCCAGGAGGTAGCGGGAGAACATACAATGAGCAGTTCTTC; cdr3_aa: CASSPGGSGRTYNEQFF
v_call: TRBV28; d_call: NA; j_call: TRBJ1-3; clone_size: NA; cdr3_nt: TGTGCCAGCAGTTTGAGGGACCCCTCTGGAAACACCATATATTTT; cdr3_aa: CASSLRDPSGNTIYF
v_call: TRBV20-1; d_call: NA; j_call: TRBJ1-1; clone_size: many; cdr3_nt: TGCAGTGCACGACCCGGGGGGATCATGAACACTGAAGCTTTCTTT; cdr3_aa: CSARPGGIMNTEAFF
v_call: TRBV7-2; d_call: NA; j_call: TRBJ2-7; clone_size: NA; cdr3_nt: TGTGCCAGCAGCTTCATAGGGGATTACGAGCAGTACTTC; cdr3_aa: CASSFIGDYEQYF
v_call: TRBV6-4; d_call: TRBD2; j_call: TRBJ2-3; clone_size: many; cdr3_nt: TGTGCCAGCAGTGACGCGGGAGGCACAGATACGCAGTATTTT; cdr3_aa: CASSDAGGTDTQYF
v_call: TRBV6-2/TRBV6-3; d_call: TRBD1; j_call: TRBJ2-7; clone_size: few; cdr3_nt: TGTGCCAGCAGTTACACAGGGGGTCACGAGCAGTACTTC; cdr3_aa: CASSYTGGHEQYF
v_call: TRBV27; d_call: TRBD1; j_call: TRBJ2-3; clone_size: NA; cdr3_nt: TGTGCCTCCCGGACAGGGGGGGCAGATACGCAGTATTTT; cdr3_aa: CASRTGGADTQYF
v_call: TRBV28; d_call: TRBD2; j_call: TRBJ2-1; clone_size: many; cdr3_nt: TGTGCCAGCAAAGCCGGGACTAGCGGGAGGTATGAGCAGTTCTTC; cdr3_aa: CASKAGTSGRYEQFF
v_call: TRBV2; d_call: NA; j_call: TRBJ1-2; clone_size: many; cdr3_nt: TGTGCCAGCAGTGAAGGGGCTCAGGGGAGAGGCTACACCTTC; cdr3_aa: CASSEGAQGRGYTF
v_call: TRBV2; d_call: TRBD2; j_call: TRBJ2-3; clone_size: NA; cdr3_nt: TGTGCCAGCAGTAATCTAGCGGGATGGTATTTT; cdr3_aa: CASSNLAGWYF
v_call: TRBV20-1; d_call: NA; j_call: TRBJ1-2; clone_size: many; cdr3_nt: TGCAGTGCTAGAAAGAGGAGGGACTATGGCTACACCTTC; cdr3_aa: CSARKRRDYGYTF
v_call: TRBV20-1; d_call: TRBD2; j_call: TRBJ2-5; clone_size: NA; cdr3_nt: TGCAGTGCTAGCTGGGGGGGACTAGCGGGGACCCAGTACTTC; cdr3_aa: CSASWGGLAGTQYF
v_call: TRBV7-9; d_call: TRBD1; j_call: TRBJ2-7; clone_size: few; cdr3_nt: TGTGCCAGCAGCGCGGGACAGGTCGCCGAGCAGTACTTC; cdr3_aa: CASSAGQVAEQYF
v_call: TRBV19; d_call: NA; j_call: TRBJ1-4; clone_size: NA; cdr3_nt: TGTGCCAGTAGTCTAAGGACGGTCGCTAATGAAAAACTGTTTTTT; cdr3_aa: CASSLRTVANEKLFF
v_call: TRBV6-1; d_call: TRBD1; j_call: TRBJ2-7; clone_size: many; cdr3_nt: TGTGCCAGCAGGTCCCTTCAGGGGGAAGAGCAGTACTTC; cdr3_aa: CASRSLQGEEQYF